Listed here is a single T cell receptor (beta chain). The sample holds a few counts of this clone. Its target antigen remains unknown. The input lacks base qualities; no much larger clone sits a single base away. The source of the sample is a study of blood T cell repertoires in COVID-19 (dated by TCRdb to 2020 to 2021). General notes on the study: The collaborator samples originated in the United States, Italy and Spain and spanned the acute and convalescent phases of COVID-19. The material from the prospective study consisted of cDNA or gDNA derived from T cells, B-cell-depleted T cells, or PBMCs. The repertoires were released in a freely available public database meant as a resource for research on the immune response to SARS-CoV-2. Sample metadata almost always included a de-identified subject ID, COVID-19 status, age in years and sex. The samples were drawn from two sources: the first 160 participants of the ongoing ImmuneRACE study, and over 1,000 subjects contributed by 6 global collaborators. The dataset comprised deeply sampled blood TCRbeta repertoires from subjects exposed to, actively infected with, or recovered from COVID-19. HLA class I and class II types, where available, came from metadata supplied by the sample provider rather than from assay-based typing.

From the cysteine up to the phenylalanine, the CDR3 has a length of 11 residues. Just CDR3 DNA is preserved here, 33 bases in frame from base 1. V gives up 6 bases and J gives up 5 bases, and the segment between their germline ends measures 8 bases. CDR1 and CDR2 are drawn from the germline V gene (reference sequence): DFQATT, SNEGSKA. Overall results and qualifications from the work: How much clinical and demographic metadata was included differed by source and by participant, and the metadata was provided uncurated.

Collaborating institutions collected whole blood in K2EDTA tubes following their own protocols. For TCRbeta analysis, collaborators shipped samples as frozen whole blood, isolated PBMCs, or DNA extracted from either of those sample types. TCRbeta CDR3 regions were amplified from genomic DNA using the immunoSEQ Assay, a bias-controlled multiplex PCR. Under the source paper's analysis protocol: The number of nucleated cells in each sample was estimated by amplification of reference gene primers within the assay. To quantify the absolute abundance of each unique TCRbeta CDR3 rearrangement, sequence reads were collapsed and filtered. For each sample, productive Simpson clonality was calculated as the square root of Simpson's diversity index across productive rearrangements. TCRdb provides this immuneACCESS table in a form limited to in-frame rearrangements. Some clones are lacking; in checked studies, under half of them reflect an unresolved V gene, and why the rest are absent is not known. V and J calls and clone size follow that table, whereas D and trimming were derived from the DNA. The sample table contains around 150,000 clones; only one count was recorded for over 75% of them. About 10% of the sample rests with the top ten.

Sequenced sample: peripheral blood. The clonotype originates from a man aged 60 to 75 with active or convalescent COVID-19. The V and J genes are TRBV20-1 and TRBJ2-1, and possibly TRBD2, on 5 matching bases. The CDR3 has the sequence CSAGANNEQFF. The DNA is as follows: TGCAGTGCGGGAGCGAACAATGAGCAGTTCTTC.